Each of the 3 T cell receptor beta chains below was sequenced from the same sample in a study of CD8+ T cells in alopecia areata. Reverse transcription of extracted RNA yielded cDNA, which provided the sequencing template. Clones were read by immunoSEQ multiplex PCR, and TCRdb kept only the in-frame ones, dropping some. The sample gives about 190,000 clones, 64% of which show up once; 1.3% is in the top ten. Treatment defined: oral pan-JAK inhibitor, 5-10 mg twice daily. The sample consisted of CD4+ T cells sorted from blood, taken around week 49, from a patient treated with tofacitinib. The source of these receptors is a human donor with alopecia areata.

This clone was observed a handful of times. CDR3 amino acids: CASSDQLAGGPNEQFF. The CDR3, as DNA: TGCGCCAGCAGCGACCAACTAGCGGGGGGGCCAAATGAGCAGTTCTTC. The V and J genes are TRBV5-1 and TRBJ2-1; 13 bases align to TRBD2. Germline values: CDR1 SGHRS, CDR2 YFSETQ. The trim removed 4 bases at V and 7 bases at J, leaving 8 bases unmatched. This CDR3 is 16 amino acids long. The entire variable domain, with the rest obtained from reference TRBV5-1 and TRBJ2-1, is as follows: KAGVTQTPRYLIKTRGQQVTLSCSPISGHRSVSWYQQTPGQGLQFLFEYFSETQRNKGNFPGRFSGRQFSNSRSEMNVSTLELGDSALYLCASSDQLAGGPNEQFFGPGTRLTVL.

The chain employs TRBV19 and TRBJ1-2, with a possible D match to TRBD1 (5 bases). CDR1 and CDR2 from the germline V gene are LNHDA and SQIVND (reference sequence). The CDR3 extends over 14 amino acids. The germline V and J ends were trimmed by 10 bases and 0 bases, with 15 bases remaining between them. In DNA, the CDR3 is TGTGCCACCGGGGGGACGGAAGCTAACTATGGCTACACCTTC. This codes for CATGGTEANYGYTF.

The genes are TRBV9 and TRBJ2-7, with TRBD2 identical over 10 bases. This CDR3 is 17 amino acids long. Germline assignment: CDR1 SGDLS and CDR2 YYNGEE. The V gene end was trimmed by 0 bases and the J gene end by 2 bases; junction bases not matched to a gene: 8. The CDR3 loop reads CASSVGTSGGGPYEQYF. The CDR3, as DNA: TGTGCCAGCAGCGTAGGGACTAGCGGAGGGGGCCCCTACGAGCAGTACTTC.